This TCR beta chain was sequenced during a study of PD-1 blockade in mismatch repair-deficient tumors. The study's findings and limits: Tumor-resident clones, often undetectable pretreatment in blood, expanded then contracted after pembrolizumab.

Per the germline V gene, CDR1 is SGHDN and CDR2 is FVKESK. The CDR3 loop spans 13 amino acids. Trimming stripped 1 base from V and 8 bases from J, with 11 bases between. The protocol was immunoSEQ multiplex PCR, while the TCRdb copy is restricted to in-frame clones and leaves out a portion. The profile shows around 48,000 clones, around 80% of them singletons. This clone showed up many times. Its target is unknown. This rearrangement joins TRBV14 to TRBJ1-2, with D perhaps matching TRBD1 (6 bases). The receptor was isolated from an adult with mismatch repair-deficient cancer. The sequencing used peripheral blood, collected 4 weeks after starting pembrolizumab. CDR3 coding DNA: TGTGCCAGCAGCCAAGTGGACAGTCGGGGCTACACCTTC. Its protein is CASSQVDSRGYTF.